This paragraph reports one T cell receptor (beta chain). Its matching antigen is unknown. V was pared by 0 bases and J by 0 bases, with 11 bases between. The CDR3 is 16 amino acids. Germline values: CDR1 MNHEY, CDR2 SMNVEV (reference sequence). In TCRdb, the reads were re-called with MiXCR into one record per CDR3 protein. The data hold about 770,000 distinct CDR3 sequences, with almost 30% observed a single time. These data are taken from a study of T cell repertoires in cytomegalovirus infection. Findings and limits, study-wide: CMV-specific HLA-C-restricted TCR beta clonotypes dominated the ex vivo response.

This clonotype was sampled from a human donor in good health (CMV status not recorded). Some clones in this sample may be carry-over from other donors' samples. The J gene is TRBJ2-5, the V gene TRBV27; the D call may be TRBD1 or TRBD2 (5 bases each). The starting material was cultured CD8+ T cells from PBMCs, obtained from culture after CMV antigen stimulation. The CDR3 DNA reads TGTGCCAGCAGTTTATCGGTGGGGGTGTACCAAGAGACCCAGTACTTC. The encoded protein is CASSLSVGVYQETQYF.